The present T cell receptor (beta chain) was sequenced within a study of blood T cell repertoires in COVID-19. Study at large: Italy, Spain and the United States were the sources of the convalescent and acute COVID-19 samples. The analysed material was cDNA or gDNA that came from T cells, B-cell-depleted T cells, or PBMCs.

Germline V gene data show CDR1 as LGHDT and CDR2 as YNNKEL (reference sequence). Trimming took 3 bases from V and 6 from J; bases not matched to a gene: 3. The length of the CDR3 is 14 residues. Cohorts were based on clinical histories the participants reported. Each recovered donor of Cohort 3 presented with two negative PCRs, clearance, or symptom resolution. Notes on this clone: This sample also contains other DNA sequences that code for the same CDR3.

Clones were sequenced by immunoSEQ multiplex PCR, and TCRdb holds only the in-frame ones, with some missing. The repertoire consists of 300,000 to 350,000 clones, with 70% to 90% occurring once and the leading ten covering under 2.5%. Sample: PBMCs or T cells enriched from blood (not recorded which). The TCR originated in a man aged 25-45 years who had recovered from COVID-19. The chain recombines TRBV3-1 (or the pseudogene TRBV3-2) with TRBJ1-5; 9 bases are a match to TRBD1. The CDR3 region has the DNA TGTGCCAGCAGCCAGGGACAGGGAAGTCAGCCCCAGCATTTT. Its protein product is CASSQGQGSQPQHF.